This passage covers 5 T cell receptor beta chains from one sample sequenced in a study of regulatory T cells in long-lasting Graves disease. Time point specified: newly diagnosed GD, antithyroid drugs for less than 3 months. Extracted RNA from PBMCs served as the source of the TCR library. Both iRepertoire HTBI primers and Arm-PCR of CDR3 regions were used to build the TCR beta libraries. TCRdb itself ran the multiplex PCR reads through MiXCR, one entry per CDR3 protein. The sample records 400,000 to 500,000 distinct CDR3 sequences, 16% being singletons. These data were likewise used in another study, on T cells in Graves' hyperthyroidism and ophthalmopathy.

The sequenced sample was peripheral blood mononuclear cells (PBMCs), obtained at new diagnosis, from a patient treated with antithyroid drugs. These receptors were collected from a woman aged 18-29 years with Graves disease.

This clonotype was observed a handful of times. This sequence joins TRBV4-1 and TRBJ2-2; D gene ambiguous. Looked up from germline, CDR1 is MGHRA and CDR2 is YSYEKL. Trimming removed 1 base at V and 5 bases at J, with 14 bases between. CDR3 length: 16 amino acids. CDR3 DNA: TGCGCCAGCAGCCAAGTTCGCCCACCTAGGACCGGGGAGCTGTTTTTT. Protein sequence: CASSQVRPPRTGELFF.

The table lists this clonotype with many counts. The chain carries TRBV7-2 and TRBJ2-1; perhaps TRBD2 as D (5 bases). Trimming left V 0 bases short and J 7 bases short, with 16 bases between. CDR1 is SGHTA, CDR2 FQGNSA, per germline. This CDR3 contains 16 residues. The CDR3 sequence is CASSLAGLARRNEQFF. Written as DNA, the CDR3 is TGTGCCAGCAGCTTAGCAGGTCTAGCTCGTAGAAATGAGCAGTTCTTC.

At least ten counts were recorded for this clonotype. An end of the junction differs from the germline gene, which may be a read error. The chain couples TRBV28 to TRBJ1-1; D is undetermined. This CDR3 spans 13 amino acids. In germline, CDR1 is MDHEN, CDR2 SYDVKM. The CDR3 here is CASSHGGNTEAFF. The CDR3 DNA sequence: TGTGCCAGCAGTCACGGAGGGAACACCGAAGCTTTCTTT. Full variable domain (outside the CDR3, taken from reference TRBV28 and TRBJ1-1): DVKVTQSSRYLVKRTGEKVFLECVQDMDHENMFWYRQDPGLGLRLIYFSYDVKMKEKGDIPEGYSVSREKKERFSLILESASTNQTSMYLCASSHGGNTEAFFGQGTRLTVV.

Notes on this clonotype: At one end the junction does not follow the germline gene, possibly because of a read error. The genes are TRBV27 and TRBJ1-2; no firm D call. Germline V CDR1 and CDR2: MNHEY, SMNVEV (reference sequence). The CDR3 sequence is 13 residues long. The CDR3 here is CASSRRSNSGYTF. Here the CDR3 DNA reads TGTGCCAGCAGCCGACGAAGTAACTCTGGCTACACCTTC.

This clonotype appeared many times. The CDR3 DNA is TGTGCCAGCAGGATGACTAGCGGGAGAGGTGGCCGTGAGCAGTTCTTC. Protein sequence: CASRMTSGRGGREQFF. The chain has TRBV6-2 or TRBV6-3 and TRBJ2-1, with 12 bases lining up with TRBD2. Germline assignment: CDR1 MNHEY and CDR2 SVGEGT. Losses at the gene ends were 6 bases for V and 9 bases for J; bases not matched to a gene: 12. This CDR3 spans 16 amino acids.